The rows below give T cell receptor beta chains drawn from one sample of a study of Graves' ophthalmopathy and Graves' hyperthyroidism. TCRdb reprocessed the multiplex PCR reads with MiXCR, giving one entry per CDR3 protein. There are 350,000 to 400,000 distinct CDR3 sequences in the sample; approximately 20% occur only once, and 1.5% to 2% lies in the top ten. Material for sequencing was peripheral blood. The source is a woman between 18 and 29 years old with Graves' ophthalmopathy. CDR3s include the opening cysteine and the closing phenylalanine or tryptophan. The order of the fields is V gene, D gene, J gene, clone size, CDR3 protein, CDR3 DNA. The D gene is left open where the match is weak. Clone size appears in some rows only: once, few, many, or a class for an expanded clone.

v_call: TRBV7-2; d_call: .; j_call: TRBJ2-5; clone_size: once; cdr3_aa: CASSGRALKETQYF; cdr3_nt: TGTGCCAGCAGCGGACGGGCACTTAAAGAGACCCAGTACTTC
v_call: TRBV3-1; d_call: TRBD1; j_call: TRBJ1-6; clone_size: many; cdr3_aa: CASSRPGTGYNSPLHF; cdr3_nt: TGTGCCAGCAGCCGCCCAGGGACAGGATATAATTCACCCCTCCACTTT
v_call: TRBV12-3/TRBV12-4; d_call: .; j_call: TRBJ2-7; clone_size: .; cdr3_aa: CASSLWQGYEQYF; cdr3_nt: TGTGCCAGCAGTTTGTGGCAGGGCTACGAGCAGTACTTC
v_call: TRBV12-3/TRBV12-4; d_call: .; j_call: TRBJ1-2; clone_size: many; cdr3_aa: CASSFTFGRPAF; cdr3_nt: TGTGCCAGCAGTTTCACCTTTGGTAGACCCGCCTTC
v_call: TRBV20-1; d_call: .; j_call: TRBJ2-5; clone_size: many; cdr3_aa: CSARSLGGPGETQYF; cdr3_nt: TGCAGTGCTAGAAGCTTAGGGGGGCCGGGGGAGACCCAGTACTTC
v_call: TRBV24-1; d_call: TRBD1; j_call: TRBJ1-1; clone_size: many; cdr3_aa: CATSDFRGGRAFF; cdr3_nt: TGTGCCACCAGTGATTTCAGAGGGGGCCGAGCTTTCTTT
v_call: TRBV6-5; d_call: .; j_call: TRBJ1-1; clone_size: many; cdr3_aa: CASTAGSEAFF; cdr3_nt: TGTGCCAGCACAGCAGGGTCTGAAGCTTTCTTT
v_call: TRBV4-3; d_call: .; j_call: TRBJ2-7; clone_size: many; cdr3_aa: CASSQEVVGEQYF; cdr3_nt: TGCGCCAGCAGCCAAGAAGTGGTCGGCGAGCAGTACTTC
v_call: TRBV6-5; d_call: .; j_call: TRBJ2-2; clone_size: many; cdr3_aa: CATYRDTGELFF; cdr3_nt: TGTGCCACCTACAGGGACACCGGGGAGCTGTTTTTT
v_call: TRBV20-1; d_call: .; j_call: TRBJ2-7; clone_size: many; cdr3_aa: CSASERILPYEQYF; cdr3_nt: TGCAGTGCTAGTGAGCGGATCCTCCCCTACGAGCAGTACTTC
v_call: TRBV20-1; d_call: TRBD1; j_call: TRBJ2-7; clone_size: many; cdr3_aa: CSADRGLGNYEQYF; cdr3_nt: TGCAGTGCTGACAGGGGCCTGGGGAACTACGAGCAGTACTTC
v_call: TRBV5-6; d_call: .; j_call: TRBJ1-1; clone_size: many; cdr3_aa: CASSFRGYNTEAFF; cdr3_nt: TGTGCCAGCAGCTTTAGGGGATACAACACTGAAGCTTTCTTT
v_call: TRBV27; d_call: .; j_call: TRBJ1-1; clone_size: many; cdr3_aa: CASSLYSGGANTEAFF; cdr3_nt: TGTGCCAGCAGTTTATATTCGGGGGGAGCGAACACTGAAGCTTTCTTT
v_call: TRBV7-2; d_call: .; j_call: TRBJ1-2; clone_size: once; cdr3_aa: CASSAYYGYTF; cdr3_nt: TGTGCCAGCAGTGCGTACTATGGCTACACCTTC
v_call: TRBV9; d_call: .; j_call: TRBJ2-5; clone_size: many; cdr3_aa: CASSVVMGNQETQYF; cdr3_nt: TGTGCCAGCAGCGTAGTAATGGGGAATCAAGAGACCCAGTACTTC
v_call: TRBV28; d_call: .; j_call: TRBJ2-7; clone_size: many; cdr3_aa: CASSRRRLTVTSYEQYF; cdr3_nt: TGTGCCAGCAGCCGAAGGCGGCTGACTGTAACCTCCTACGAGCAGTACTTC
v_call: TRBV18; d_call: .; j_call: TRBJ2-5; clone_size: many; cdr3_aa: CASSLYRGGPWETQYF; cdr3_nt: TGTGCCAGCTCACTCTACCGAGGGGGTCCATGGGAGACCCAGTACTTC
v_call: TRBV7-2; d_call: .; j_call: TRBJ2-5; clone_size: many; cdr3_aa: CASSHHLGGQETQYF; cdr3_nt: TGTGCCAGCAGCCATCATTTGGGGGGTCAGGAGACCCAGTACTTC
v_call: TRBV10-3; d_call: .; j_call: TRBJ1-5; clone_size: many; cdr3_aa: CAIAKGFNQPQHF; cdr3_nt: TGTGCCATCGCCAAAGGTTTCAATCAGCCCCAGCATTTT
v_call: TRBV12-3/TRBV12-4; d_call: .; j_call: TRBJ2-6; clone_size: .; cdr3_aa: CASSVGLSSGANVLTF; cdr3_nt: TGTGCCAGCAGTGTAGGGTTGAGCTCTGGGGCCAACGTCCTGACCTTC
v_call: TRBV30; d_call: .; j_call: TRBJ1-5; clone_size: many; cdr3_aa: CAWSAQGNQPQHF; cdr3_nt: TGTGCCTGGAGTGCTCAGGGAAACCAGCCCCAGCATTTT
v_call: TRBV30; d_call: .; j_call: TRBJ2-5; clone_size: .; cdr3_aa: CAWSTGQAGTQYF; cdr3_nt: TGTGCCTGGAGTACTGGACAAGCCGGGACCCAGTACTTC
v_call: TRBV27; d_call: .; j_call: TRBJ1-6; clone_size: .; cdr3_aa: CASSPTTLLSSPLHF; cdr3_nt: TGTGCCAGCAGTCCAACGACACTTTTAAGTTCACCCCTCCACTTT
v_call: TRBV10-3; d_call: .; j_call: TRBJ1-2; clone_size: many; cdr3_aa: CAISESQIGVQGYGYTF; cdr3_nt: TGTGCCATCAGTGAGTCCCAAATCGGGGTGCAGGGCTATGGCTACACCTTC
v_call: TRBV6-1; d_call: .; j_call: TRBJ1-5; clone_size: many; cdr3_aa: CASSEWGRDSNQPQHF; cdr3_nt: TGTGCCAGCAGTGAATGGGGCAGGGATAGCAATCAGCCCCAGCATTTT
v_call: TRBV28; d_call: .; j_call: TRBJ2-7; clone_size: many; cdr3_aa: CASRRPLGQSYEQYF; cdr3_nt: TGTGCCAGCAGACGACCCCTCGGACAGAGCTACGAGCAGTACTTC
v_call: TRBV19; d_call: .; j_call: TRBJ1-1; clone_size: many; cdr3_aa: CASSAGRSTEAFF; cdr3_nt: TGTGCCAGTAGTGCAGGCCGGAGCACTGAAGCTTTCTTT
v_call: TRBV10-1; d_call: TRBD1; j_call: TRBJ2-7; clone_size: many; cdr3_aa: CASSPDREAFREQYF; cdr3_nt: TGCGCCAGCAGTCCGGACAGGGAGGCATTCCGCGAGCAGTACTTC
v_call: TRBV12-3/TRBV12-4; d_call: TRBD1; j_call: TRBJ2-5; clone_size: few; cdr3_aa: CASRTQGGETQYF; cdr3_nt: TGTGCCAGCAGAACACAGGGGGGTGAGACCCAGTACTTC
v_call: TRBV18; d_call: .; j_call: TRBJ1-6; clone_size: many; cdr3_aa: CASSPTGRLNSPLHF; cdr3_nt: TGTGCCAGCTCACCGACGGGGAGGCTTAATTCACCCCTCCACTTT
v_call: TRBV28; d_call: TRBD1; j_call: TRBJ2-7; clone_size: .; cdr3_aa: CASTDRVYEQYF; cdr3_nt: TGTGCCAGCACGGACAGGGTTTACGAGCAGTACTTC
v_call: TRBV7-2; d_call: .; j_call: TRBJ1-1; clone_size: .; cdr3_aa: CASTLTELNTEAFF; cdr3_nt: TGTGCCAGCACCTTAACTGAGCTGAACACTGAAGCTTTCTTT
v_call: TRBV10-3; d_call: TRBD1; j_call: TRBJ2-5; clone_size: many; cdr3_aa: CAISEPGDSEGTQYF; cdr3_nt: TGTGCCATCAGCGAACCCGGGGACAGCGAGGGGACCCAGTACTTC
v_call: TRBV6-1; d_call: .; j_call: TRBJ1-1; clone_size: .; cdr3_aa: CASSIGDQNTEAFF; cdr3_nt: TGTGCCAGCAGTATCGGCGACCAGAACACTGAAGCTTTCTTT
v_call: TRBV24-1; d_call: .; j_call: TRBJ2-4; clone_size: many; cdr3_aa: CATSVSSQGRDIQYF; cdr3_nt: TGTGCCACCAGTGTCAGTAGTCAGGGCAGGGACATTCAGTACTTC
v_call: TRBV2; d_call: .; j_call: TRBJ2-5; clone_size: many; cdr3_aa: CASSEFTSPEETQYF; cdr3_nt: TGTGCCAGCAGTGAATTCACATCTCCTGAGGAGACCCAGTACTTC
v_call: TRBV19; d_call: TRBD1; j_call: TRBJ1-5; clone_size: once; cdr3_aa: CASSRDRGDQPQHF; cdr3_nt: TGTGCCAGTAGTAGAGACAGGGGCGATCAGCCCCAGCATTTT
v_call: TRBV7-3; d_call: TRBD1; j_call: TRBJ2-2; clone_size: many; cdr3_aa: CASSPGQGAGELFF; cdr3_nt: TGTGCCAGCAGCCCGGGACAGGGGGCGGGGGAGCTGTTTTTT
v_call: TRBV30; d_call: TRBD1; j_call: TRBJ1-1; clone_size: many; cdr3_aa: CAWSHPGTEILNTEAFF; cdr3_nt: TGTGCCTGGAGTCACCCCGGGACAGAAATTTTGAACACTGAAGCTTTCTTT
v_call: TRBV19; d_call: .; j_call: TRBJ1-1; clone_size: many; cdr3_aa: CASSIERWAAGNTEAFF; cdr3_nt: TGTGCCAGTAGTATAGAAAGGTGGGCCGCCGGGAACACTGAAGCTTTCTTT
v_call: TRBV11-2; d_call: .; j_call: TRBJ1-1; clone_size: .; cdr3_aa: CASSLEAAWVGTEAFF; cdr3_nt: TGTGCCAGCAGCTTAGAAGCCGCTTGGGTAGGCACTGAAGCTTTCTTT
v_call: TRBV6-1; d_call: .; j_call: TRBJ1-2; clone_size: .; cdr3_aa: CATSDSEGYYGYTF; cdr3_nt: TGTGCCACCTCTGACAGTGAGGGGTACTATGGCTACACCTTC
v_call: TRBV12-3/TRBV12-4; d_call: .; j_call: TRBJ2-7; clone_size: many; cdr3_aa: CATGGDTYEQYF; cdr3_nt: TGTGCCACAGGTGGGGATACCTACGAGCAGTACTTC
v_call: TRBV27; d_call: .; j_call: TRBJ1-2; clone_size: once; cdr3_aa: CASSPRQPHHSGYTF; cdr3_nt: TGTGCCAGCAGTCCCAGACAGCCCCACCATAGTGGCTACACCTTC
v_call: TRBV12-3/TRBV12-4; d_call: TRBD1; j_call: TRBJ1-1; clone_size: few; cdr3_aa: CASSPITGGRTEAFF; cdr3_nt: TGTGCCAGCAGCCCAATTACAGGGGGCAGAACTGAAGCTTTCTTT
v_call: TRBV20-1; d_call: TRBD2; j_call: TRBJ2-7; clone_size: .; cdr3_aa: CSARGLADYEQYF; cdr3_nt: TGCAGTGCTAGGGGACTAGCGGACTACGAGCAGTACTTC
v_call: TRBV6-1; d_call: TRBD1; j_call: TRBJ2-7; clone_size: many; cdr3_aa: CASSRTTGTYEQYF; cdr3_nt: TGTGCCAGCAGTAGAACGACAGGGACCTACGAGCAGTACTTC
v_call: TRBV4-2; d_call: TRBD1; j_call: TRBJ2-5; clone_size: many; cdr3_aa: CASSPSPAGTGGAETQYF; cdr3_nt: TGTGCCAGCAGCCCCTCCCCAGCCGGGACAGGGGGCGCAGAGACCCAGTACTTC
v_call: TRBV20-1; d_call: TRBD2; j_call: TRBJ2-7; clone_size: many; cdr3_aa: CSAPNAGGVYEQYF; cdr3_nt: TGCAGTGCACCCAATGCGGGAGGGGTCTACGAGCAGTACTTC